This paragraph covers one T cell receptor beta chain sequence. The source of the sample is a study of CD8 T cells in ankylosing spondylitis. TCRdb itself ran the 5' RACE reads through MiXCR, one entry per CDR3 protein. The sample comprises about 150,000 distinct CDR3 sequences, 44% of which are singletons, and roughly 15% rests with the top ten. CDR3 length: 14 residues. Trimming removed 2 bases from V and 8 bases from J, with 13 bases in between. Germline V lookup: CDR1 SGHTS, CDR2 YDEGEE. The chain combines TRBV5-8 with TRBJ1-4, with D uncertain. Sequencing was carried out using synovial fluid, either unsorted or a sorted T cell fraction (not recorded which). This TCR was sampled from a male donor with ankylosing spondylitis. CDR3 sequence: CASSFIGGKEKLFF. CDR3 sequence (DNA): TGTGCCAGCAGCTTCATAGGAGGGAAGGAAAAACTGTTTTTT.